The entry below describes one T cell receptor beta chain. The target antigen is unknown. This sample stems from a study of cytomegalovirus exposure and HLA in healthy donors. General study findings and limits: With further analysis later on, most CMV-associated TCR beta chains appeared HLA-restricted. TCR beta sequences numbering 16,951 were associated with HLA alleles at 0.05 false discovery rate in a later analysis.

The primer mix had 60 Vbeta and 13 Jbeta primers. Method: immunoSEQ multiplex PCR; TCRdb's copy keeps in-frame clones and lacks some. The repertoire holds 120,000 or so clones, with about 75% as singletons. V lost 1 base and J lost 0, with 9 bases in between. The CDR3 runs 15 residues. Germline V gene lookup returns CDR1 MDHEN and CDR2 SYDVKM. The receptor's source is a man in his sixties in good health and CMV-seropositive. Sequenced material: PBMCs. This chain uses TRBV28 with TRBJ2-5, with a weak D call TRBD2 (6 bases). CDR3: CASSLYRRDQETQYF. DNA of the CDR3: TGTGCCAGCAGTTTATATAGGAGGGACCAAGAGACCCAGTACTTC.